Listed below are T cell receptor beta chains from one sample, sequenced in a study of blood T cell repertoires in COVID-19. Profiled with immunoSEQ multiplex PCR; TCRdb holds only in-frame clones, not every one. The top ten hold about 6% of the sample, which has 50,000 to 80,000 clones, roughly 88% seen once. Sequencing was performed on peripheral blood. Receptors originate from a woman aged 60-70 years with acute or convalescent COVID-19. Both conserved end residues are part of each CDR3. Fields, in order: V gene, J gene, D gene, clone size, CDR3 DNA, CDR3 protein. D genes are given only for firm matches. The listing skips clone size in some rows; elsewhere it reads once, few, many or a size class.

v_gene: TRBV10-1; j_gene: TRBJ1-3; d_gene: NA; abundance: NA; CDR3nt: TGCGCCAGCAGTCCGGGGTCTGGAAACACCATATATTTT; CDR3aa: CASSPGSGNTIYF
v_gene: TRBV5-6; j_gene: TRBJ2-5; d_gene: NA; abundance: NA; CDR3nt: TGTGCCAGCAGTCAACAAGAGACCCAGTACTTC; CDR3aa: CASSQQETQYF
v_gene: TRBV6-6; j_gene: TRBJ1-5; d_gene: TRBD1; abundance: NA; CDR3nt: TGTGCCAGCAGAGGACAGGGAGGAGGCAATCAGCCCCAGCATTTT; CDR3aa: CASRGQGGGNQPQHF
v_gene: TRBV24-1; j_gene: TRBJ2-3; d_gene: NA; abundance: NA; CDR3nt: TGTGCCACCAGTGATTTGCGAGGGCAGGGGAGCACAGATACGCAGTATTTT; CDR3aa: CATSDLRGQGSTDTQYF
v_gene: TRBV6-1; j_gene: TRBJ1-2; d_gene: NA; abundance: NA; CDR3nt: TGTGCCAGCAGTGAATGGGGGGAAGGAACCCGATACACCTTC; CDR3aa: CASSEWGEGTRYTF
v_gene: TRBV6-5; j_gene: TRBJ1-1; d_gene: TRBD1; abundance: once; CDR3nt: TGTGCCAGCAGTCCGGGACAGGGTTCGTCTTTCTTT; CDR3aa: CASSPGQGSSFF
v_gene: TRBV9; j_gene: TRBJ1-1; d_gene: NA; abundance: NA; CDR3nt: TGTGCCAGCAGCGTACGCGGGGACACTGAAGCTTTCTTT; CDR3aa: CASSVRGDTEAFF
v_gene: TRBV6-5; j_gene: TRBJ2-7; d_gene: TRBD1; abundance: NA; CDR3nt: TGTGCCAGCAACCGGGACAGGACCTACGAGCAGTACTTC; CDR3aa: CASNRDRTYEQYF
v_gene: TRBV7-3; j_gene: TRBJ2-3; d_gene: NA; abundance: NA; CDR3nt: TGTGCCAGCAGCTCCCCGGGAGAATATACGCAGTATTTT; CDR3aa: CASSSPGEYTQYF
v_gene: TRBV13; j_gene: TRBJ2-3; d_gene: NA; abundance: NA; CDR3nt: TGTGCCAGCAGCTTACAGGGCCTAGGCGGGGGCTACACAGATACGCAGTATTTT; CDR3aa: CASSLQGLGGGYTDTQYF
v_gene: TRBV12-3/TRBV12-4; j_gene: TRBJ1-2; d_gene: NA; abundance: NA; CDR3nt: TGTGCCAGCAGTTATGGAGGTCGGACTGGCTACACCTTC; CDR3aa: CASSYGGRTGYTF
v_gene: TRBV4-2; j_gene: TRBJ1-6; d_gene: NA; abundance: few; CDR3nt: TGTGCCAGCAGCCAAGGACGCACAGGGAACTATAATTCACCCCTCCACTTT; CDR3aa: CASSQGRTGNYNSPLHF
v_gene: TRBV27; j_gene: TRBJ1-2; d_gene: NA; abundance: NA; CDR3nt: TGTGCCAGCAGCTTGGTATTAGGGAGCGGCTACACCTTC; CDR3aa: CASSLVLGSGYTF
v_gene: TRBV6-5; j_gene: TRBJ2-2; d_gene: NA; abundance: NA; CDR3nt: TGTGCCAGCGGAGTTGGGGGCTCGAACACCGGGGAGCTGTTTTTT; CDR3aa: CASGVGGSNTGELFF
v_gene: TRBV5-6; j_gene: TRBJ2-5; d_gene: TRBD1; abundance: NA; CDR3nt: TGTGCCAGCAGCCTAGACAGGGGAGGAGAGACCCAGTACTTC; CDR3aa: CASSLDRGGETQYF
v_gene: TRBV30; j_gene: TRBJ1-2; d_gene: NA; abundance: NA; CDR3nt: TGTGCCGCCGAGGTCTATGGCTACACCTTC; CDR3aa: CAAEVYGYTF
v_gene: TRBV5-1; j_gene: TRBJ2-7; d_gene: TRBD1; abundance: NA; CDR3nt: TGCGCCAGCAGCTGGGGAGGGACAGGGAACTACGAGCAGTACTTC; CDR3aa: CASSWGGTGNYEQYF
v_gene: TRBV27; j_gene: TRBJ2-3; d_gene: NA; abundance: NA; CDR3nt: TGTGCCAGCGGGCGCCCGCTGGCGGGGGCTGTGGATACGCAGTATTTT; CDR3aa: CASGRPLAGAVDTQYF
v_gene: TRBV18; j_gene: TRBJ1-5; d_gene: NA; abundance: few; CDR3nt: TGTGCCAGCTCACCAGAAGTGGCAGGCAATCAGCCCCAGCATTTT; CDR3aa: CASSPEVAGNQPQHF
v_gene: TRBV27; j_gene: TRBJ2-1; d_gene: TRBD1; abundance: NA; CDR3nt: TGTGCCAGCAGTGACCGGACAGGGCCCTCCTACAATGAGCAGTTCTTC; CDR3aa: CASSDRTGPSYNEQFF
v_gene: TRBV6-5; j_gene: TRBJ1-5; d_gene: NA; abundance: many; CDR3nt: TGTGCCAGCAGAATTTCCAGGGTCTTGAATCAGCCCCAGCATTTT; CDR3aa: CASRISRVLNQPQHF
v_gene: TRBV12-3/TRBV12-4; j_gene: TRBJ2-7; d_gene: NA; abundance: NA; CDR3nt: TGTGCCAGCAGCGCCATCAAGGGGTACGAGCAGTACTTC; CDR3aa: CASSAIKGYEQYF
v_gene: TRBV9; j_gene: TRBJ2-1; d_gene: TRBD1; abundance: NA; CDR3nt: TGTGCCAGCAGCGTAGGAGGGACAGTCAATGAGCAGTTCTTC; CDR3aa: CASSVGGTVNEQFF
v_gene: TRBV27; j_gene: TRBJ2-5; d_gene: NA; abundance: NA; CDR3nt: TGTGCCAGCAGTTTCCGAGAGACCCAGTACTTC; CDR3aa: CASSFRETQYF
v_gene: TRBV6-1; j_gene: TRBJ1-3; d_gene: NA; abundance: NA; CDR3nt: TGTGCCAGCAGTGCAGATGTCAGGCTCTACTCTGGAAACACCATATATTTT; CDR3aa: CASSADVRLYSGNTIYF
v_gene: TRBV5-1; j_gene: TRBJ2-3; d_gene: TRBD2; abundance: NA; CDR3nt: TGCGCCAGCAGCTTGGCCCCGGGGGGGGGCACAGATACGCAGTATTTT; CDR3aa: CASSLAPGGGTDTQYF
v_gene: TRBV18; j_gene: TRBJ1-1; d_gene: NA; abundance: NA; CDR3nt: TGTGCCAGCTTTACAGGTTTGAACACTGAAGCTTTCTTT; CDR3aa: CASFTGLNTEAFF
v_gene: TRBV7-9; j_gene: TRBJ2-5; d_gene: TRBD2; abundance: NA; CDR3nt: TGTGCCAGCAGCTTAGGACTAGACGGGGGGAAGACCCAGTACTTC; CDR3aa: CASSLGLDGGKTQYF
v_gene: TRBV6-5; j_gene: TRBJ2-1; d_gene: TRBD2; abundance: NA; CDR3nt: TGTGCCAGCAGTTACTACGGGAGGGATGAGCAGTTCTTC; CDR3aa: CASSYYGRDEQFF